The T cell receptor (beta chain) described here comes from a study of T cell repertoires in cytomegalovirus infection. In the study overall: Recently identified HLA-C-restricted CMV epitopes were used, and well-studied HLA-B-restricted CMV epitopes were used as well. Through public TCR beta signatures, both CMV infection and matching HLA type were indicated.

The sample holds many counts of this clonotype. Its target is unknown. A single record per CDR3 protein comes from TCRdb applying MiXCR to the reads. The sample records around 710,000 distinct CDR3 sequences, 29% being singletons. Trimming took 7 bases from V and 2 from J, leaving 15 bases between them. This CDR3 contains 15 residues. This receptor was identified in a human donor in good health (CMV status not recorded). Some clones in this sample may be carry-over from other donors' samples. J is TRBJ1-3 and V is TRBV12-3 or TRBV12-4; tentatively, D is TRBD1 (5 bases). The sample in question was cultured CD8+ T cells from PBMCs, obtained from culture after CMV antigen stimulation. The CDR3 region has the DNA TGTGCCAGCACCGACCGGGACGGCCCTGGAAACACCATATATTTT. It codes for CASTDRDGPGNTIYF.